Presented here are 29 T cell receptor beta chains from one specimen sequenced in a study of regulatory T cells in long-lasting Graves disease. The time point denotes: newly diagnosed GD, antithyroid drugs for less than 3 months. Construction of the TCR library relied on RNA isolated from PBMCs. Sequencing libraries for TCR beta were prepared with iRepertoire HTBI primers and Arm-PCR of CDR3 regions. Via MiXCR, TCRdb re-called the multiplex PCR reads, giving one row per CDR3 protein. Seen here are roughly 400,000 distinct CDR3 sequences, over 14% observed once, and the top ten hold over 7%. The same sample was also used in a study of T cells in Graves' hyperthyroidism and ophthalmopathy.

Specimen: peripheral blood mononuclear cells (PBMCs), collected at new diagnosis, from a patient treated with antithyroid drugs. The receptors stem from a woman aged 40-49 years with Graves disease.

V is TRBV20-1 and J is TRBJ1-1, with TRBD1 matching over 9 bases. The CDR3 sequence is 14 residues long. V was clipped by 5 bases and J by 3 bases; unmatched bases: 7. Germline values: CDR1 DFQATT, CDR2 SNEGSKA (reference sequence). The CDR3 spells CSAGGTGGDTEAFF. The CDR3 DNA follows: TGCAGTGCTGGGGGTACAGGGGGCGACACTGAAGCTTTCTTT.

This clonotype has at least ten counts. The gene calls are TRBV27 and TRBJ2-3; 7 nucleotides agree with TRBD2. The CDR3 sequence is 13 residues long. The germline gives CDR1 MNHEY, CDR2 SMNVEV (reference sequence). J was trimmed by 5 bases and V by 7 bases; bases with no gene match: 6. CDR3 in amino acids: CASKGGSGDTQYF. The DNA of the CDR3 is TGTGCCAGCAAGGGCGGGAGCGGAGATACGCAGTATTTT.

This clonotype was observed a handful of times. The rearrangement links TRBV5-1 to TRBJ1-5, with D possibly matching TRBD1 (6 bases). From germline, CDR1 is SGHRS and CDR2 YFSETQ. This CDR3 is 14 amino acids long. The ends were cut back, 7 bases at V and 4 bases at J, with 15 bases in the middle. DNA of the CDR3: TGCGCCAGCTCCTGGGGGGGGCGAAATCAGCCCCAGCATTTT. This sequence encodes CASSWGGRNQPQHF.

Worth noting for this clonotype: The junction departs from germline at one end; a sequencing error may be responsible. The chain combines TRBV30 with TRBJ2-3; D might be TRBD2 (5 bases). Germline V CDR1 and CDR2: GTSNPN, SVGIG (reference sequence). This CDR3 spans 13 amino acids. CDR3 sequence reads: CAWSFPSTDTRYF. In nucleotides, the CDR3 is TGTGCCTGGAGTTTCCCTAGCACAGATACGCGGTATTTT.

This rearrangement joins TRBV28 to TRBJ2-3, with D perhaps TRBD2 (5 bases). V was shortened by 7 bases and J by 4 bases, with 27 bases between the two germline ends. The CDR3 contains 18 residues. Germline V gene sequence: CDR1 MDHEN, CDR2 SYDVKM. The DNA for the CDR3 is TGTGCCAGCAAAATTTCCCGTATCGGGGAGAAAGGCGCAGATACGCAGTATTTT. It encodes CASKISRIGEKGADTQYF.

This clonotype turned up a few times. The chain joins TRBV30 to TRBJ1-2; D possibly corresponds to TRBD1 (6 bases). Trimming left V 0 bases short and J 7 bases short, with 15 bases between. The CDR3 is 14 residues long. Germline loops: CDR1 GTSNPN, CDR2 SVGIG (reference sequence). The CDR3 spells CAWSVAGERRGYTF. The CDR3 DNA reads as TGTGCCTGGAGTGTTGCAGGGGAGCGGCGTGGCTACACCTTC.

At least ten counts were recorded for this clonotype. The J gene is TRBJ1-5, the V gene TRBV12-3 or TRBV12-4; weak D call: TRBD1 (5 bases). This CDR3 is built from 16 residues. Trimming stripped 3 bases from V and 7 bases from J, with 19 bases between. The CDR3 DNA is TGTGCCAGCAGTTTTTTGTTGCGGCAGGGAGAGCAGCCCCAGCATTTT. Its protein is CASSFLLRQGEQPQHF.

The gene calls are TRBV3-1 and TRBJ2-5; 13 bases align to TRBD2. Per germline, CDR1 LGHDT and CDR2 YNNKEL (reference sequence). There are 18 residues in the CDR3. The trim removed 2 bases at V and 2 bases at J, leaving 8 bases unmatched. Here the CDR3 reads CASSQRRTSGSGQETQYF. The DNA for the CDR3 is TGTGCCAGCAGCCAAAGGAGGACTAGCGGGAGCGGGCAAGAGACCCAGTACTTC.

This clonotype was observed a handful of times. The rearrangement links TRBV5-4 to TRBJ2-1; 10 bases are a match to TRBD2. The CDR3 consists of 15 residues. With 0 bases clipped from V and 8 bases from J, the junction kept 5 bases outside the gene matches. Germline lookup yields CDR1 SGHNT and CDR2 YYREEE (reference sequence). The CDR3 spells CASSLEAGGVDEQFF. The CDR3 DNA is TGTGCCAGCAGCTTGGAAGCGGGAGGGGTAGATGAGCAGTTCTTC.

This clonotype was detected many times. CDR3: CASSQGIRETQYF. The CDR3, as DNA: TGTGCCAGCAGCCAAGGGATTAGAGAGACCCAGTACTTC. This chain links TRBV3-1 with TRBJ2-5; D uncertain. The CDR3 spans 13 residues. V lost 1 base and J lost 4, with 7 bases in between. The V gene's germline CDR1 is LGHDT and CDR2 YNNKEL (reference sequence).

The rearrangement uses TRBV5-6 and TRBJ2-1; TRBD2 matches at 10 bases. After removal of 0 bases from V and 8 bases from J, the junction contained 5 bases not matched to a gene. The germline CDR1 and CDR2 sequences are SGHDT and YYEEEE. The CDR3 covers 15 residues. DNA of the CDR3: TGTGCCAGCAGCTTGGCTCTAGCGGGAGCGTATGAGCAGTTCTTC. Encoded protein: CASSLALAGAYEQFF.

This rearrangement joins TRBV28 to TRBJ2-3; 8 nucleotides line up with TRBD2. The germline V gene has CDR1 MDHEN and CDR2 SYDVKM. This CDR3 spans 18 amino acids. V lost 3 bases and J lost 0; bases outside the gene matches: 11. The CDR3, as DNA: TGTGCCAGCAGTTTCCCCCAGACTAGCGCCCTTAGCACAGATACGCAGTATTTT. It yields the protein CASSFPQTSALSTDTQYF.

At least ten counts were recorded for this clonotype. The chain is built from TRBV2 and TRBJ1-2; the D gene is possibly TRBD1 (6 bases). Germline assignment: CDR1 SNHLY and CDR2 FYNNEI. V was cut by 4 bases and J by 4 bases, with 10 bases left in between. This CDR3 has 13 amino acids. In DNA, the CDR3 is TGTGCCAGCAGTGCCCGGGACATCTATGGCTACACCTTC. It specifies CASSARDIYGYTF.

This clonotype was picked up many times. The V and J genes are TRBV11-3 and TRBJ2-1; D perhaps matches TRBD2 (6 bases). Deletions cut 5 bases from V and 3 bases from J, with 20 bases between. Germline V gene sequence: CDR1 SGHNT, CDR2 YENEEA. The CDR3 is 17 residues long. This CDR3 is CASSTSWGTGVYNEQFF. The CDR3 nucleotides read TGTGCCAGCAGCACTAGCTGGGGGACCGGGGTCTACAATGAGCAGTTCTTC.

This sequence joins TRBV20-1 and TRBJ1-5; the match to TRBD1 covers 7 bases. Germline-derived CDR1 and CDR2 are DFQATT and SNEGSKA (reference sequence). V was pared by 6 bases and J by 3 bases, with 5 bases of the junction left unmatched. CDR3 length: 13 amino acids. CDR3 amino acids: CSAQGQPNQPQHF. The CDR3 region has the DNA TGCAGTGCACAGGGACAGCCCAATCAGCCCCAGCATTTT.

The chain uses TRBV19 and TRBJ2-5; possible D gene TRBD2, 5 bases. V lost 3 bases and J lost 1, with 6 bases in between. CDR1 and CDR2 from the germline V gene are LNHDA and SQIVND (reference sequence). CDR3 size: 13 residues. The chain's CDR3 is CASSMTTQETQYF. The CDR3 DNA sequence: TGTGCCAGTAGTATGACTACCCAAGAGACCCAGTACTTC.

This clonotype was detected only a few times. This CDR3 fails to terminate in the conserved phenylalanine or tryptophan, so it likely reflects a read error. V gene TRBV18 combines with J gene TRBJ1-5; D not certain. Per the germline V gene, CDR1 is KGHSH and CDR2 is LQKENI. The CDR3 runs 16 residues. Trimming cost V 4 bases and J 3 bases, with 16 bases left between them. Here the CDR3 DNA reads TGTGCCAGCTCACTCGCCCGACATGGTGTCAATCAGCCCCAGCATCTT. This sequence encodes CASSLARHGVNQPQHL.

This clonotype came up many times. This sequence joins TRBV28 and TRBJ1-2; TRBD1 agrees at 10 bases. This CDR3 contains 14 residues. Germline V lookup: CDR1 MDHEN, CDR2 SYDVKM. V trimming: 3 bases; J trimming: 7 bases; junction bases outside the gene matches: 5. CDR3 in DNA: TGTGCCAGCAGTTTGATGGACAGGGGGGGTGGCTACACCTTC. Translated: CASSLMDRGGGYTF.

For this clonotype: A read error may be the cause here, since a much bigger clone is one base away. The CDR3, as DNA: TGCAGTACTTCGTTGGGGATAGGCTACAATGAGCAGTTGTTC. Its translation is CSTSLGIGYNEQLF. The chain links TRBV20-1 to TRBJ2-1; D not certain. CDR3 size: 14 residues. Germline V gene data show CDR1 as DFQATT and CDR2 as SNEGSKA (reference sequence).

This clonotype was counted at least ten times. The J gene is TRBJ1-1, the V gene TRBV12-3 or TRBV12-4; 7 nucleotides line up with TRBD1. After removal of 6 bases from V and 1 base from J, the junction contained 5 bases not matched to a gene. The CDR3 runs 14 residues. CDR3 nucleotide sequence: TGTGCCAGCAGCGCGGGACAGTGGAACACTGAAGCTTTCTTT. Protein product: CASSAGQWNTEAFF.

The CDR3 DNA sequence: TGTGCCAGCAGCCAAGTGTCTAGCGCCTTGGTGAACACTGAAGCTTTCTTT. It codes for CASSQVSSALVNTEAFF. J is TRBJ1-1 and V is TRBV3-1; unclear D gene. The CDR3 contains 17 residues. From germline, CDR1 is LGHDT and CDR2 YNNKEL (reference sequence). V dropped 1 base and J dropped 0 bases, with 15 bases sitting between them.

This clonotype was seen ten or more times. V and J are TRBV28 and TRBJ2-4; D is unclear. The CDR3 consists of 16 residues. The V and J ends lost 4 bases and 2 bases respectively, with 15 bases between them. CDR1 and CDR2 from the germline V gene are MDHEN and SYDVKM. CDR3 protein: CASSSGPLAPKNIQYF. The CDR3 nucleotides read TGTGCCAGCAGTTCCGGACCACTCGCACCCAAAAACATTCAGTACTTC.

V is TRBV7-2 and J is TRBJ1-1; TRBD1 agrees at 8 bases. CDR1 is SGHTA, CDR2 FQGNSA, per germline. The CDR3 has 12 amino acids. V shed 8 bases, J shed 4 bases, and the junction held 3 bases outside the gene matches. CDR3 bases: TGTGCCAGCTCCGGACAGGGCACTGAAGCTTTCTTT. Translated, it gives CASSGQGTEAFF.

This clonotype was seen a single time. This chain connects TRBV2 to TRBJ1-2, with 7 bases matching TRBD1. The germline V gene encodes CDR1 SNHLY and CDR2 FYNNEI. The length of the CDR3 is 17 residues. The junction had 17 bases not matched to a gene; V was cut back by 6 bases and J by 4 bases. The CDR3 reads CASSPTGDSANFYGYTF. The DNA of the CDR3 is TGTGCCAGCAGCCCTACCGGGGACAGCGCCAACTTCTATGGCTACACCTTC.

The CDR3 DNA is TGTGCCAGCAGTTTTGGGCAGGGTAGTAATCAGCCCCAGCATTTT. This gives the protein CASSFGQGSNQPQHF. The chain joins TRBV28 to TRBJ1-5; TRBD1 is a possible D gene (5 bases). This CDR3 spans 15 amino acids. Trimming took off 3 bases at V and 4 bases at J, with 13 bases between the two ends. Germline assignment: CDR1 MDHEN and CDR2 SYDVKM.

This clonotype was detected many times. This sequence joins TRBV7-8 and TRBJ1-6; 7 positions match TRBD1. Trimming took 4 bases from V and 7 from J; bases not matched to a gene: 4. Germline V gene lookup returns CDR1 SGHVS and CDR2 FQNEAQ. This CDR3 region has 14 residues. CDR3 sequence reads: CASSWDSQNSPLHF. CDR3 nucleotide sequence: TGTGCCAGCAGCTGGGACAGCCAAAATTCACCCCTCCACTTT.

This clonotype came up many times. This chain uses TRBV11-2 with TRBJ2-1; 8 positions match TRBD2. V trimming: 5 bases; J trimming: 7 bases; junction bases outside the gene matches: 25. The CDR3 is made up of 20 amino acids. Germline V CDR1 and CDR2: SGHAT, FQNNGV. CDR3 region: CASSHPLFPTSGKGGNEQFF. In DNA, the CDR3 is TGTGCCAGCAGCCATCCCCTCTTCCCCACTAGCGGTAAAGGTGGAAATGAGCAGTTCTTC.

On this clonotype itself: The CDR3 carries no conserved terminal phenylalanine or tryptophan, so it likely arises from a read error. The J gene is TRBJ2-7, the V gene TRBV7-8; unclear D gene. The CDR3 runs to 13 residues. Germline values: CDR1 SGHVS, CDR2 FQNEAQ. V was pared by 5 bases and J by 2 bases, with 10 bases between. The CDR3 nucleotides are TGTGCCAGCAGCCCCCAGACACCCTACGAGCAGTACTCC. This encodes CASSPQTPYEQYS.

This clonotype was seen more than once but under ten times. The chain carries TRBV4-2 and TRBJ1-5; the D is unclear. With 0 bases removed from V and 4 bases from J, the gap between germline ends came to 7 bases. This CDR3 spans 14 amino acids. Germline V gene lookup returns CDR1 LGHNA and CDR2 YNFKEQ. The CDR3 sequence is CASSQESGNQPQHF. The DNA of the CDR3 is TGTGCCAGCAGCCAAGAGTCAGGTAATCAGCCCCAGCATTTT.